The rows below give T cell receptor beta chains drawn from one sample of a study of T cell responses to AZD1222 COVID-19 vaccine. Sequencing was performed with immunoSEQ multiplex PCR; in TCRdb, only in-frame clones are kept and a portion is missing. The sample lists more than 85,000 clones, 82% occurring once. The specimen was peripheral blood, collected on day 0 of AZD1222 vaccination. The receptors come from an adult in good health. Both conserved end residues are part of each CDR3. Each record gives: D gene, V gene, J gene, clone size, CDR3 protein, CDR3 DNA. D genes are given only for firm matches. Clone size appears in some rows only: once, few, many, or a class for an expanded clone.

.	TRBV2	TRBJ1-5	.	CASKQGWEQPQHF	TGTGCCAGTAAACAGGGATGGGAACAGCCCCAGCATTTT
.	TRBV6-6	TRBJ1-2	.	CASTDRISGTNGYTF	TGTGCCAGCACCGACAGGATTTCTGGGACGAATGGCTACACCTTC
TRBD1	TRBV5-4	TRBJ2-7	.	CASSSKLQGSYEQYF	TGTGCCAGCAGCTCGAAACTACAGGGGTCCTACGAGCAGTACTTC
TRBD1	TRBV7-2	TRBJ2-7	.	CASSTSGGQGYEQYF	TGTGCCAGCAGCACCTCCGGTGGACAGGGGTACGAGCAGTACTTC
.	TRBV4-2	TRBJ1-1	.	CASSQEGENTEAFF	TGTGCCAGCAGCCAAGAAGGGGAGAACACTGAAGCTTTCTTT
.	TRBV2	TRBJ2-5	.	CASSESWGRNQETQYF	TGTGCCAGCAGTGAATCGTGGGGTCGGAACCAAGAGACCCAGTACTTC
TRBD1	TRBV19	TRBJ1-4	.	CASRPQGQGLATNEKLFF	TGTGCCAGTAGACCCCAGGGACAGGGTCTTGCAACTAATGAAAAACTGTTTTTT
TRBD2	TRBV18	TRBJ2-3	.	CASLSGGAGTDTQYF	TGTGCCAGTCTAAGCGGGGGGGCCGGTACAGATACGCAGTATTTT
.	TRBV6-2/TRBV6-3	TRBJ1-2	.	CASSWTPSGGYTF	TGTGCCAGCAGCTGGACACCCTCTGGAGGCTACACCTTC
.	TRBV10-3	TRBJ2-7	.	CASARISYEQYF	TGTGCTTCGGCCCGGATTTCCTACGAGCAGTACTTC
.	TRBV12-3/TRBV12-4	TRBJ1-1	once	CASRVRQEAFF	TGTGCCAGCAGGGTACGACAGGAAGCTTTCTTT
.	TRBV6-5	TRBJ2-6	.	CASRSSGANVLTF	TGTGCCAGCAGGAGCTCTGGGGCCAACGTCCTGACTTTC
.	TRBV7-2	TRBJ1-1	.	CASSFTTGEAFF	TGTGCCAGCAGCTTCACCACAGGGGAAGCTTTCTTT
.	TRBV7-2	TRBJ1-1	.	CASSWDGGFEAFF	TGTGCCAGCAGCTGGGACGGGGGATTTGAAGCTTTCTTT
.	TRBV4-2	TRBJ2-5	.	CASSPGARLGVQETQYF	TGTGCCAGCAGCCCCGGGGCGAGGCTCGGGGTACAAGAGACCCAGTACTTC
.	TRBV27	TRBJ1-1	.	CASAPLGGTEAFF	TGTGCCAGCGCCCCTTTGGGGGGGACTGAAGCTTTCTTT
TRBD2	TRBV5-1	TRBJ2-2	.	CASSFGGSTGELFF	TGCGCCAGCAGCTTCGGGGGGAGCACCGGGGAGCTGTTTTTT
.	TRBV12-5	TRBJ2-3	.	CASGLARTVSTDTQYF	TGTGCTAGTGGTTTGGCCCGGACGGTAAGCACAGATACGCAGTATTTT
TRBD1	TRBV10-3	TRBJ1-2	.	CAISDSDRAAYGYTF	TGTGCCATCAGTGATTCGGACAGGGCGGCCTATGGCTACACCTTC
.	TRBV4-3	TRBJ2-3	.	CASSQDYADTQYF	TGCGCCAGCAGCCAAGATTACGCAGATACGCAGTATTTT
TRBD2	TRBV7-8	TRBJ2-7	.	CASSLRGRGASYEQYF	TGTGCCAGCAGCTTACGGGGGCGGGGGGCCAGCTACGAGCAGTACTTC
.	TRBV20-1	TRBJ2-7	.	CSALRGNEQYF	TGCAGTGCTTTACGGGGTAACGAGCAGTACTTC
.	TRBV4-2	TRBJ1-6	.	CASSQDGGPRQVNSPLHF	TGTGCCAGCAGCCAAGACGGGGGACCGCGGCAGGTTAATTCACCCCTCCACTTT
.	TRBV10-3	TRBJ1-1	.	CAIQSQGSRTEAFF	TGTGCCATCCAGTCTCAGGGGTCACGAACTGAAGCTTTCTTT
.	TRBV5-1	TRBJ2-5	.	CASSLVAREETQYF	TGCGCCAGCAGCTTGGTTGCCAGGGAAGAGACCCAGTACTTC
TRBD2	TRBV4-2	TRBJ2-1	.	CASSQDRERGKNEQFF	TGTGCCAGCAGCCAAGATAGAGAGCGGGGAAAGAATGAGCAGTTCTTC
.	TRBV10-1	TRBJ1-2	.	CASSEYPGDDGYTF	TGCGCCAGCAGTGAGTACCCAGGGGACGATGGCTACACCTTC
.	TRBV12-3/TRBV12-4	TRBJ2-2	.	CASSFEDTGELFF	TGTGCCAGCAGTTTTGAGGACACCGGGGAGCTGTTTTTT
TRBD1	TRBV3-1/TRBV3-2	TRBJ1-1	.	CASSQDGAGGDTEAFF	TGTGCCAGCAGCCAAGATGGGGCAGGGGGGGACACTGAAGCTTTCTTT